Below, one TCR beta chain is given with its context. What antigen it recognizes has not been identified. No base qualities exist here, and no much larger clone lies one base off it. Libraries were made using the immunoSEQ multiplex PCR assay. The multiplex PCR relied on a mix of 60 forward primers for TCR Vbeta segments and 13 reverse primers for TCR Jbeta segments. A multiplex PCR assay on genomic DNA amplified the CDR3 region of rearranged TCR beta genes. The amplified TCR beta libraries were sequenced on the Illumina HiSeq System as 87-base-pair reads. The original methods were these. A later analysis counted about 80 million unique TCR beta chains across the 700 or so repertoires, and 10 million to 11 million of these chains were shared by at least two donors. Raw reads were error-corrected and collapsed into unique sequences with a nearest-neighbor algorithm that merged closely related sequences to remove PCR and sequencing errors. Alignment of CDR3 sequences to IMGT reference sequences was used to assign V, D and J gene segments. For a sequence to be retained, a match of at least six nucleotides was required to both a V gene segment and a J gene segment. A rearrangement counted as productive if the CDR3 had no stop codons and remained in frame with V and J, and every other rearrangement counted as non-productive. CDR3 was defined according to IMGT convention as the region running from the second conserved V-encoded cysteine to the conserved J-encoded phenylalanine. Sequences without an unambiguous match to a single V gene segment were excluded from the earlier analysis of about 600 of the donors. An earlier analysis of almost 600 of the donors classified V segments as functional when productive rearrangements were above 56.7% and as segregating when the standard deviation between donors was above 5%. A statistical classification framework was built to diagnose cytomegalovirus status from the catalog of TCR beta chain sequences. In a later analysis, V and J genes were assigned by comparing TCR nucleotide sequences against IMGT/GENE-DB human TR gene sequences. A later analysis assigned CDR3 sequences and most-parsimonious VDJ recombination scenarios with the TCRdist pipeline. A later analysis defined each TCR beta chain by its CDR3 amino acid sequence plus V-gene family, and excluded reads lacking a unique V-gene family. In a later analysis, 450 to 600 highly shared, low-generation-probability nucleotide sequences were removed to address suspected cross-contamination and a sequencing artifact. For each public chain, a later analysis derived a clonal expansion index from normalized ranks of inferred template counts within each repertoire. A later analysis computed generation probabilities with a VDJ recombination model fitted to out-of-frame rearrangements, and checked the results against IGoR. In a later analysis, hypergeometric tests were used to score TCR-TCR, TCR-HLA and TCR-CMV co-occurrence, with a repertoire-size bias correction applied to TCR pairs. In a later analysis, false discovery rates were estimated by permuting HLA or CMV assignments 20 times. A later analysis grouped co-occurring TCRs with DBSCAN, adding TCRdist sequence similarity when clustering within HLA-allele-positive subsets. Repertoires with fewer than 30,000 or more than 120,000 public chains were left out of co-occurrence clustering, as were five repertoires with anomalous nucleotide sharing. Here the immuneACCESS table is served through TCRdb, limited to in-frame sequences with V and J called. Missing clones are a known gap in these copies; in checked studies unresolved V genes cover under half, and the rest lacks a known reason. V, J and clone size derive from that table, while D and trimming were established from the DNA sequence. The sample records around 120,000 clones, 70% to 80% of which are singletons. The top ten hold approximately 8.2% of the sample.

This entry belongs to a study of cytomegalovirus exposure and HLA in healthy donors (dated 2017 in TCRdb). Context from the whole study: An earlier analysis of roughly 500 of the donors reported approximately 300 Gb of sequence data and around 110 million unique TCR beta sequences from about 179 million T cells. About 5 DR-DQ haplotypes were handled as single units for association and clustering, since linkage in the cohort was strong. Approximately 300 gigabases of sequencing data and approximately 80 million unique TCR sequences were included in an early release covering 500 to 750 HLA-typed donors. Rather than drawing on any new phenotypic data, the later analysis identified candidate immune exposures from TCR beta sequences and the way those sequences occurred across donors. All discovery cohort repertoires had been generated on a single sequencing platform. Among about 400 genotyped donors of the cohort, an average of roughly 230,000 unique TCR beta nucleotide sequences was sequenced per donor, of which 15% to 20% were non-productive. A later analysis re-examined previously published TCR beta repertoires from about 670 donors and added high-resolution HLA genotyping to investigate patterns of TCR occurrence. Both class I and class II loci were covered by HLA typing, at four-digit resolution. In addition to the first cohort of 666 subjects, a separate validation cohort of about 120 different subjects was used. The aim of the study was to test whether cataloging public T cell receptors could identify signatures of past pathogen exposure. To predict cytomegalovirus infection status, the study brought together high-throughput TCR immunosequencing, statistical association of individual TCRs with disease status, and machine learning. A later genetic analysis took genome-wide SNP genotypes for about three fifths of the 666 donors and used that subset as a discovery cohort. Of the approximately 400 genotyped donors, roughly 76% were placed in the genetic ancestry cluster associated with self-reported Caucasian donors. Donor age, sex, ethnicity and CMV serostatus were collected together with the repertoire data. To decide whether each TCR beta V gene segment behaved as functional or pseudogenic, an earlier analysis of some 600 of the donors relied on high-throughput TCR beta sequencing. Typing coverage varied by locus: roughly 629-630 donors for A, B, C, DRB1 and DQB1; more than 500 for DQA1; approximately 570 for DPA1; more than 450 for DPB1. The T cell repertoires of 670 or so subjects were profiled by immunosequencing and related to cytomegalovirus serostatus. The paper's findings and limits, for the study overall: Sequencing depth was assumed to be roughly uniform across donors in the presence/absence analyses, though that assumption may not hold. V-gene and J-gene trimming of TCR beta chains was associated with a missense DCLRE1C variant in a later genetic analysis, and the association was replicated in an independent cohort. Compared with the approximately 710-donor mean, donors in an Asian-associated ancestry cluster had fewer N-insertions in productive TCRs, according to a later genetic analysis. A later analysis reported that several top co-occurrence clusters appeared linked to parvovirus B19, influenza, CMV and Epstein-Barr virus. The classifier was reported to diagnose cytomegalovirus status with high specificity and sensitivity in both the original and validation cohorts. Because HLA typing was missing for some donors at each locus, association tests included only the typed subset. In this cohort, only TCR beta chains were sequenced, and detectable features were limited by the absence of alpha or paired-chain data. The study gave a list of 150 to 200 TCR beta chains associated with cytomegalovirus. Most TCR sequences were seen in very few donors, while some public TCRs were found in many individuals. Correlated functional status among segregating V segments might reflect linkage disequilibrium, but an unknown experimental factor could not be ruled out. According to a later analysis, most CMV-associated TCR beta chains appeared to be HLA-restricted, and the HLA associations seemed to be driven largely by CMV exposure. A later analysis associated 15,000 to 20,000 TCR beta sequences with specific HLA alleles at a false discovery rate of 0.05. The sequencing pipeline was judged likely to have produced a cluster of highly shared sequence variants as a technical artifact. A later analysis found that HLA-associated TCR beta chains were more clonally expanded and had lower generation probabilities than equally common non-associated chains. A further reported finding was that TCR beta sequences accurately predicted the HLA-A and HLA-B alleles for most subjects in the first cohort. For the cohort, immune exposure information was limited to CMV serostatus. Broadly in line with IMGT annotations, most TCR beta V segments showed up in productive rearrangements about 87% or about 30% of the time in an earlier analysis of 450 to 750 of the donors. When HLA alleles, especially DR and DQ, strongly co-occurred, TCR associations were difficult to assign to individual alleles. According to the authors, the approach could potentially be generalized to other disease states and immunological phenotypes. In a later analysis, TCR association rates were found to vary across HLA loci, with the most associated TCRs seen for DRB1 alleles and the fewest for HLA-C alleles. Because counts were too low, more than 15 rarely observed V segments, including chromosome 9 orphons, were excluded from the earlier analysis of around 590 of the donors. A few of the identified cytomegalovirus-associated TCR beta chains were confirmed in vitro to be specific for cytomegalovirus antigens.

The cohort was made up of several hundred healthy bone marrow donors. At the time of sampling, every cohort member was nominally healthy, though immune exposures that went unrecorded were likely present. The donor was CMV seropositive and was included in the group of 250 to 300 seropositive cohort members. A peripheral blood sample was collected from each donor, and TCR beta sequencing was performed on peripheral blood mononuclear cells. Genomic DNA was extracted from the blood cell samples with the Qiagen DNeasy Blood Extraction Kit. The receptor's source is a woman in her forties in good health and CMV-seropositive. The sequencing sample was made of PBMCs.

The CDR3 region has the sequence CASSTSGGAGTGELFF. In nucleotide form, the sequence is TGTGCCAGCAGCACTAGCGGGGGGGCTGGCACCGGGGAGCTGTTTTTT. Here the chain combines TRBV7-9 and TRBJ2-2, with 13 bases matching TRBD2. For CDR1 and CDR2, the germline V gene (reference sequence) lists SEHNR and FQNEAQ. Measured from the cysteine to the phenylalanine, the CDR3 is 16 residues long. Only CDR3 DNA remains: 48 bases, in frame from the first base. After removal of 5 bases from V and 4 bases from J, the junction retains 4 bases not matched to a gene.